This record concerns one T cell receptor (beta chain) sequence. Its target is unknown. These data are taken from a study of cytomegalovirus exposure and HLA in healthy donors. Findings of the study overall: Some highly shared sequence variants likely arose as a pipeline artifact.

PCR employed 60 Vbeta and 13 Jbeta primers. Only in-frame clones appear in the TCRdb table, and some are missing; sequencing was by immunoSEQ multiplex PCR. The table records under 200,000 clones, approximately 85% of them present only once. The CDR3 is made up of 13 amino acids. V lost 4 bases and J 4 bases, leaving 12 bases between the germline ends. The germline V gene has CDR1 SGHNT and CDR2 YYREEE (reference sequence). The chain recombines TRBV5-4 with TRBJ2-7, with D tentatively TRBD1 (6 bases). The clonotype comes from a man aged 18 to 29 in good health and CMV-seropositive. Sequencing input: PBMCs. Here the CDR3 reads CASSTLQGYEQYF. The CDR3 DNA reads TGTGCCAGCAGCACACTACAGGGTTACGAGCAGTACTTC.